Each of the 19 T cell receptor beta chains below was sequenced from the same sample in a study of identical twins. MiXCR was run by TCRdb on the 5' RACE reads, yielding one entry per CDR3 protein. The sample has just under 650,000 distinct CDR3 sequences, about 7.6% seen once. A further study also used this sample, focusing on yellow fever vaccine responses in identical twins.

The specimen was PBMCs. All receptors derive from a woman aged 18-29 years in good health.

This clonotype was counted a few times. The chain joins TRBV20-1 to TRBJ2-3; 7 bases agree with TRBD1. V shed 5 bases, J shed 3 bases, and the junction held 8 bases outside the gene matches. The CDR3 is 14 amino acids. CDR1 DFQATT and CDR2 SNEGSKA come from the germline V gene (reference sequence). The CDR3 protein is CSAGTVARTDTQYF. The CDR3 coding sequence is TGCAGTGCTGGGACAGTCGCCAGAACAGATACGCAGTATTTT.

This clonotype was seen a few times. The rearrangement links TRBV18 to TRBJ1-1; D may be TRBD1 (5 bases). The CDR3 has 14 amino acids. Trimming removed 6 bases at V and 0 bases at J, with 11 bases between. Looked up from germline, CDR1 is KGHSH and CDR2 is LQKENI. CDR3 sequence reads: CASSSTDMNTEAFF. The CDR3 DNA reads TGTGCCAGCTCTTCGACAGACATGAACACTGAAGCTTTCTTT.

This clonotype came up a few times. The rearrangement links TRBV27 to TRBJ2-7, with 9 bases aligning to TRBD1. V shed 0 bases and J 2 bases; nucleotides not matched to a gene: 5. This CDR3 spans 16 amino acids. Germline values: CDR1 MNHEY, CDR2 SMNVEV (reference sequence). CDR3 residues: CASSLSGTGIPYEQYV. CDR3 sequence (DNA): TGTGCCAGCAGTTTATCGGGGACAGGGATTCCCTACGAGCAGTACGTC.

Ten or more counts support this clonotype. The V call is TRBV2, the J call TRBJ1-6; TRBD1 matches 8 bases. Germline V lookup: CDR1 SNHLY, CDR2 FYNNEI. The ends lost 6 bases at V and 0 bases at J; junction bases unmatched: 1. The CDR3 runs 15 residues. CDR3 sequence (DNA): TGTGCCAGCAGGGACAGGGACTCCTATAATTCACCCCTCCACTTT. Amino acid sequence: CASRDRDSYNSPLHF.

In nucleotides, the CDR3 is TGTGCCAGCACCCCCCGACCCTTTACAGATACGCAGTATTTT. It specifies CASTPRPFTDTQYF. The gene calls are TRBV7-2 and TRBJ2-3; D not resolved. Germline V CDR1 and CDR2: SGHTA, FQGNSA. The CDR3 spans 14 residues. V dropped 7 bases and J dropped 3 bases, with 14 bases sitting between them. Based on the CDR3 plus reference TRBV7-2 and TRBJ2-3, the full variable domain is GAGVSQSPSNKVTEKGKDVELRCDPISGHTALYWYRQSLGQGLEFLIYFQGNSAPDKSGLPSDRFSAERTGGSVSTLTIQRTQQEDSAVYLCASTPRPFTDTQYFGPGTRLTVL.

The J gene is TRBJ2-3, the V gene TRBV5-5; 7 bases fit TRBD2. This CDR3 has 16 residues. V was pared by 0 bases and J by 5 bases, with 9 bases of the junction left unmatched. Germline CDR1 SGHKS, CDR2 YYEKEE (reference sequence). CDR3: CASSLGAGTQGDTQYF. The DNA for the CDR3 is TGTGCCAGCAGCTTGGGAGCGGGGACCCAGGGAGATACGCAGTATTTT. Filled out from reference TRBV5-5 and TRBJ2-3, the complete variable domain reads DAGVTQSPTHLIKTRGQQVTLRCSPISGHKSVSWYQQVLGQGPQFIFQYYEKEERGRGNFPDRFSARQFPNYSSELNVNALLLGDSALYLCASSLGAGTQGDTQYFGPGTRLTVL.

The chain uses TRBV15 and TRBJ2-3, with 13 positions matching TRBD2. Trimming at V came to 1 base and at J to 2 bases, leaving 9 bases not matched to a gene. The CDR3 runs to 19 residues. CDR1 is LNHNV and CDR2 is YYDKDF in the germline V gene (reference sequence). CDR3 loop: CATSRAPGLAGTFTDTQYF. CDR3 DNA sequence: TGTGCCACCAGCAGAGCACCGGGACTAGCGGGAACCTTCACAGATACGCAGTATTTT. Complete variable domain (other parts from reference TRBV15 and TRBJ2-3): DAMVIQNPRYQVTQFGKPVTLSCSQTLNHNVMYWYQQKSSQAPKLLFHYYDKDFNNEADTPDNFQSRRPNTSFCFLDIRSPGLGDTAMYLCATSRAPGLAGTFTDTQYFGPGTRLTVL.

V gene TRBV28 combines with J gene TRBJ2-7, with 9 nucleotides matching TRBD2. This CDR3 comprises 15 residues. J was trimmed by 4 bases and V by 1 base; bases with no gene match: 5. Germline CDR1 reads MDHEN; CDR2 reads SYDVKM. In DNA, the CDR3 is TGTGCCAGCAGTTTATCGGCTAGCGGGAAATACGAGCAGTACTTC. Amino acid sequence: CASSLSASGKYEQYF.

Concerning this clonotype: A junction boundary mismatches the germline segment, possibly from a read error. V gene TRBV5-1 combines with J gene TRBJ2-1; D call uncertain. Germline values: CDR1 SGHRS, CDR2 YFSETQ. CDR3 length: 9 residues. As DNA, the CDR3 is TGCGCCAGCAGCCCCCACGTGGTTTTC. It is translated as CASSPHVVF.

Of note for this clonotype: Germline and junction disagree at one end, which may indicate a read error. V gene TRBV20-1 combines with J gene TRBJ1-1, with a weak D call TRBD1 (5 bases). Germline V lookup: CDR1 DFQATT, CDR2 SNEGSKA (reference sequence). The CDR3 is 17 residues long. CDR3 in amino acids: CCARDPGALGANTEAFF. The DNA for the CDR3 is TGCTGTGCTAGAGATCCCGGGGCCCTTGGGGCGAACACTGAAGCTTTCTTT.

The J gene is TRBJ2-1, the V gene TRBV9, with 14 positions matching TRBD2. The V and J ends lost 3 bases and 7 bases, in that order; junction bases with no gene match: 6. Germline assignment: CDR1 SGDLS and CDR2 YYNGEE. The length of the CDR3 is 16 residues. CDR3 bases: TGTGCCAGCAGCGAGCGGGGACTAGCGGGAGATAATGAGCAGTTCTTC. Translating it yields CASSERGLAGDNEQFF.

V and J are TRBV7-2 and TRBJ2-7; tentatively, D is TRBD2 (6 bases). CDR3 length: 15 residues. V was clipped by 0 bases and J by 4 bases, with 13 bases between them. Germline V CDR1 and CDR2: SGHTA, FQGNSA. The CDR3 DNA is TGTGCCAGCAGCTTAGCGGTATTGGAGGGGTACGAGCAGTACTTC. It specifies CASSLAVLEGYEQYF.

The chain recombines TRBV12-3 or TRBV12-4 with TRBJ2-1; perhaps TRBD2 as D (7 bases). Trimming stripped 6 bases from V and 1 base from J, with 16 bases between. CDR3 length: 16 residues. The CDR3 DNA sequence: TGTGCCAGCAGCGACCTCCGGGGGGCATCCTACAATGAGCAGTTCTTC. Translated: CASSDLRGASYNEQFF.

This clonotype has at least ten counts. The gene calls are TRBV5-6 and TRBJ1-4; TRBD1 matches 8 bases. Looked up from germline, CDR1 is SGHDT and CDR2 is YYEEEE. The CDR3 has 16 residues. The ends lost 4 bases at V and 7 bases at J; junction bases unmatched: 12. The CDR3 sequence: CASSRRQGPSLEKLFF. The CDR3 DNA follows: TGTGCCAGCAGCAGGAGACAGGGGCCAAGCCTTGAAAAACTGTTTTTT. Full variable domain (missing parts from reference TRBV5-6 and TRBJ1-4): DAGVTQSPTHLIKTRGQQVTLRCSPKSGHDTVSWYQQALGQGPQFIFQYYEEEERQRGNFPDRFSGHQFPNYSSELNVNALLLGDSALYLCASSRRQGPSLEKLFFGSGTQLSVL.

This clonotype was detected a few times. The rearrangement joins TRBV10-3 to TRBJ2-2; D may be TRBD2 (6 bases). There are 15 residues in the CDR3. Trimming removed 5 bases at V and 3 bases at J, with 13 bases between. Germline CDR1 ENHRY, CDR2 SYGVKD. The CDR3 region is CAISRQRADTGELFF. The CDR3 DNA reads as TGTGCCATCAGTAGACAGCGGGCGGACACCGGGGAGCTGTTTTTT.

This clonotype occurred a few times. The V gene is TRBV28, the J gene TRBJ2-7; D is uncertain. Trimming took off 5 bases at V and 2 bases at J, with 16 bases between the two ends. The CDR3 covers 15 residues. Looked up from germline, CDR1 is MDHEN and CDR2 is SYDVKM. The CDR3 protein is CASSRSHPMAYEQYV. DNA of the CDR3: TGTGCCAGCAGTCGATCCCACCCCATGGCCTACGAGCAGTACGTC.

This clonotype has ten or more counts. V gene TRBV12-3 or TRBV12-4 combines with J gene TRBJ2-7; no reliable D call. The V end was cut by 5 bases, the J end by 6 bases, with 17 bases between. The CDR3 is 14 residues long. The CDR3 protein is CASSTKDSGAEQYF. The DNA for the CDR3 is TGTGCCAGCAGTACAAAAGACTCTGGAGCCGAGCAGTACTTC.

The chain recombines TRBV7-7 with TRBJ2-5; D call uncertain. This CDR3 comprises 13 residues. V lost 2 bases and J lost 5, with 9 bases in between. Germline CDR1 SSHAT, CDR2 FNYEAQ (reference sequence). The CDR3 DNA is TGTGCCAGCAGCTTATGGGGTGGCGAGACCCAGTACTTC. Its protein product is CASSLWGGETQYF.

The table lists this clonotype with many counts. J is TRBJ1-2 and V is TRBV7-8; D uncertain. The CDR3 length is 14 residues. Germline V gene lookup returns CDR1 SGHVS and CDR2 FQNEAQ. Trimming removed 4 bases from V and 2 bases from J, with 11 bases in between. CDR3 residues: CASSSTEKNYGYTF. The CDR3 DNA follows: TGTGCCAGCAGCTCGACGGAGAAGAACTATGGCTACACCTTC.